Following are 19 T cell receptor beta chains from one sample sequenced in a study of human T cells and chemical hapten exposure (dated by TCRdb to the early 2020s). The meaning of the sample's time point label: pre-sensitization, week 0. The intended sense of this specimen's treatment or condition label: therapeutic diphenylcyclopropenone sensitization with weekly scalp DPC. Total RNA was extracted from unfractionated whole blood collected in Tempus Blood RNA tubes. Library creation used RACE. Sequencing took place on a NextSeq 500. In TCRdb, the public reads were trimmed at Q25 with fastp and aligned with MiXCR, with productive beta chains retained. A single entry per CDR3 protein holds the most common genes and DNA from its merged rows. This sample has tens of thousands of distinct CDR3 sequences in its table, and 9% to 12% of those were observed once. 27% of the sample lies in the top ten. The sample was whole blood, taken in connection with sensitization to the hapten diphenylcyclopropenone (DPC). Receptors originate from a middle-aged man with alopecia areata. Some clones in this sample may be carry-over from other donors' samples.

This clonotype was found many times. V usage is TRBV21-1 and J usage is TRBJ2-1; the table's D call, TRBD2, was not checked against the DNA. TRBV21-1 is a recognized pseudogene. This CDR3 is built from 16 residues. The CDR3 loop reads CASSKGLTGGPGEQFF. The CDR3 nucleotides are TGTGCCAGCAGCAAAGGGCTGACGGGAGGGCCAGGTGAGCAGTTCTTC.

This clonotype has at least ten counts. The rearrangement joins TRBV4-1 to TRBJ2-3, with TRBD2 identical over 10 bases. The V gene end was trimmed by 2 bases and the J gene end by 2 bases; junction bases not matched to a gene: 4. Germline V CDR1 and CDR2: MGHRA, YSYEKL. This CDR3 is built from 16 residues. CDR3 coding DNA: TGCGCCAGCAGCCAACCTCTAGCGGGAGTCACAGATACGCAGTATTTT. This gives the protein CASSQPLAGVTDTQYF.

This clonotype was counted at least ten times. The CDR3 coding sequence is TGTGCCAGCACAACTTCCGGAGGTGACTATCAGCCCCAGCATTTT. It is translated as CASTTSGGDYQPQHF. The V gene is TRBV28, the J gene TRBJ1-5; D gene ambiguous. V lost 7 bases to trimming and J lost 5 bases, with 18 bases between them. The CDR3 loop spans 15 amino acids. Looked up from germline, CDR1 is MDHEN and CDR2 is SYDVKM. Variable domain in full (rest from reference TRBV28 and TRBJ1-5): DVKVTQSSRYLVKRTGEKVFLECVQDMDHENMFWYRQDPGLGLRLIYFSYDVKMKEKGDIPEGYSVSREKKERFSLILESASTNQTSMYLCASTTSGGDYQPQHFGDGTRLSIL.

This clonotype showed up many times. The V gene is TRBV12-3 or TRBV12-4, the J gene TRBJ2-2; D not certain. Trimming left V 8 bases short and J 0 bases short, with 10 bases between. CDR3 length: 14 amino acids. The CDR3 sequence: CASWPQTNTGELFF. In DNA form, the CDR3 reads TGTGCCAGCTGGCCCCAGACGAACACCGGGGAGCTGTTTTTT.

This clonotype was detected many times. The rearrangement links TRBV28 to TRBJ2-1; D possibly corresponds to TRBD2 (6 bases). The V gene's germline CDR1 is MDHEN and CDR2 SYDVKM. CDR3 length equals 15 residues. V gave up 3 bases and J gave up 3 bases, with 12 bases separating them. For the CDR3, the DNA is TGTGCCAGCAGTTTCGGAGGGAGTCGCTACAATGAGCAGTTCTTC. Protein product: CASSFGGSRYNEQFF. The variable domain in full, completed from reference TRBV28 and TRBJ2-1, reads DVKVTQSSRYLVKRTGEKVFLECVQDMDHENMFWYRQDPGLGLRLIYFSYDVKMKEKGDIPEGYSVSREKKERFSLILESASTNQTSMYLCASSFGGSRYNEQFFGPGTRLTVL.

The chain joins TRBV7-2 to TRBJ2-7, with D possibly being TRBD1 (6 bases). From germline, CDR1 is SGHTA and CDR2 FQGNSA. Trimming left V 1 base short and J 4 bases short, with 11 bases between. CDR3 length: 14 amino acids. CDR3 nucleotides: TGTGCCAGCAGCTTAGAAGCAGGGGTATACGAGCAGTACTTC. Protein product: CASSLEAGVYEQYF.

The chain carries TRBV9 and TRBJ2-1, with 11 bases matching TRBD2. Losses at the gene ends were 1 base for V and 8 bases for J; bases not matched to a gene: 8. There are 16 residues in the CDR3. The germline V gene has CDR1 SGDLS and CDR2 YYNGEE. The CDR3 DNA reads TGTGCCAGCAGCGTATCGACTAGCGGGGCCTTGGATGAGCAGTTCTTC. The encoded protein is CASSVSTSGALDEQFF.

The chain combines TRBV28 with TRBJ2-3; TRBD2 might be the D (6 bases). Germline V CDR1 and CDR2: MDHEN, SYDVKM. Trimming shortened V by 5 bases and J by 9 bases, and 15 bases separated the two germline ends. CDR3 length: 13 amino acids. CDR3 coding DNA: TGTGCCAGCAGTATCGACTCTCGGGAGACGCAGTATTTT. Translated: CASSIDSRETQYF.

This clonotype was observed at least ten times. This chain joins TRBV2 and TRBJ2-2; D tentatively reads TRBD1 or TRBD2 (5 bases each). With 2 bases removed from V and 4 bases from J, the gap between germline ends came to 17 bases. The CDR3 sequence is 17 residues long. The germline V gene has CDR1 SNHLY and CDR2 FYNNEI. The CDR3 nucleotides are TGTGCCAGCAGTGAACGGCGCCGGGGCGCGGGCACCGGGGAGCTGTTTTTT. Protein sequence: CASSERRRGAGTGELFF. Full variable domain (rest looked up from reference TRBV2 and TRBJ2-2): EPEVTQTPSHQVTQMGQEVILRCVPISNHLYFYWYRQILGQKVEFLVSFYNNEISEKSEIFDDQFSVERPDGSNFTLKIRSTKLEDSAMYFCASSERRRGAGTGELFFGEGSRLTVL.

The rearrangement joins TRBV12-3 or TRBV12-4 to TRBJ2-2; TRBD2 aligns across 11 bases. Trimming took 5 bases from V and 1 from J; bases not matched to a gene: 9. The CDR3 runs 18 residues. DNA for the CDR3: TGTGCCAGCAGTCCCCTTGGGCTAGCGGGAGGGAACACCGGGGAGCTGTTTTTT. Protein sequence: CASSPLGLAGGNTGELFF.

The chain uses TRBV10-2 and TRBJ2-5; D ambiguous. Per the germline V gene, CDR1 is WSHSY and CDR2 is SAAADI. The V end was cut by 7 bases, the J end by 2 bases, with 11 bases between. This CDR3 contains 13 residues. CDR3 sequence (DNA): TGCGCCAGCAACGGGCAGGTACAAGAGACCCAGTACTTC. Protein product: CASNGQVQETQYF.

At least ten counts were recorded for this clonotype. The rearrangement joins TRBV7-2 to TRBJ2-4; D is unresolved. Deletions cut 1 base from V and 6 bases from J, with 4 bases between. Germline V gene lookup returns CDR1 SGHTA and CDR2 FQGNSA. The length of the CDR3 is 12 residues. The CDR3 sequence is CASSLGTNIQYF. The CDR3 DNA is TGTGCCAGCAGCTTAGGGACAAACATTCAGTACTTC.

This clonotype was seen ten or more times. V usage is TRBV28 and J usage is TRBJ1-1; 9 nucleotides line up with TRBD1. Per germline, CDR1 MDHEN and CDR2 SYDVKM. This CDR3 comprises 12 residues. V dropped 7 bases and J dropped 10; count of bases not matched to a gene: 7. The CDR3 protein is CASILGQGGAFF. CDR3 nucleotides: TGTGCCAGCATTCTGGGACAGGGTGGAGCTTTCTTT.

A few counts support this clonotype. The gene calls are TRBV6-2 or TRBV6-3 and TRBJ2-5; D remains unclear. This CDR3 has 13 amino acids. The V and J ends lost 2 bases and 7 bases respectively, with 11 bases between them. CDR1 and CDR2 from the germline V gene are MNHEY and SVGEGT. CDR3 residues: CASSYPAVGTQYF. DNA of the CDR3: TGTGCCAGCAGTTACCCGGCAGTTGGGACCCAGTACTTC.

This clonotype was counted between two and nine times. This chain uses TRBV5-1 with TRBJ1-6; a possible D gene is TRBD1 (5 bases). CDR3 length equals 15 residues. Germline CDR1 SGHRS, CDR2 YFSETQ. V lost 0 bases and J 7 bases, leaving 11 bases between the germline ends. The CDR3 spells CASSLANGDNSPLHF. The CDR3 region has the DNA TGCGCCAGCAGCTTGGCCAACGGGGACAATTCACCCCTCCACTTT.

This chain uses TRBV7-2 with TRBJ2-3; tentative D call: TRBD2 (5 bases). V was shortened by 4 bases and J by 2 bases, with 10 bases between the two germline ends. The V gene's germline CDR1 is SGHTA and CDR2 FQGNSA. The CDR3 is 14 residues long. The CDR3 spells CASSSQADTDTQYF. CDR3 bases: TGTGCCAGCAGCTCTCAAGCGGACACAGATACGCAGTATTTT.

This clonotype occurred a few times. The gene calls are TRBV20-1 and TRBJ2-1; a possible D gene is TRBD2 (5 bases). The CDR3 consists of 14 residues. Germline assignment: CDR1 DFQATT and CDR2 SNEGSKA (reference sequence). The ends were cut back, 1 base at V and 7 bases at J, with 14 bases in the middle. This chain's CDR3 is CSARAAWRGNEQFF. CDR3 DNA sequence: TGCAGTGCTAGAGCCGCCTGGCGCGGGAATGAGCAGTTCTTC.

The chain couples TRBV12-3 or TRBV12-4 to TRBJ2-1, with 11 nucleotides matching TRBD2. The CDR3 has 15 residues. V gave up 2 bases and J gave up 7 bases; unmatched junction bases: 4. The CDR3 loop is CASSLTLAGVNEQFF. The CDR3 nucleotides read TGTGCCAGCAGTTTAACACTAGCGGGAGTTAATGAGCAGTTCTTC.

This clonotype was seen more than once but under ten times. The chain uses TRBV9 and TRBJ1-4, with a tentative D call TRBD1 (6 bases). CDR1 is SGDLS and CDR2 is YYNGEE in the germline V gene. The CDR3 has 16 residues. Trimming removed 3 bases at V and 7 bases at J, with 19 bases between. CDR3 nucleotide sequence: TGTGCCAGCAGCGCCCTTGAGCTGACAGGCAGTGAAAAACTGTTTTTT. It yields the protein CASSALELTGSEKLFF.